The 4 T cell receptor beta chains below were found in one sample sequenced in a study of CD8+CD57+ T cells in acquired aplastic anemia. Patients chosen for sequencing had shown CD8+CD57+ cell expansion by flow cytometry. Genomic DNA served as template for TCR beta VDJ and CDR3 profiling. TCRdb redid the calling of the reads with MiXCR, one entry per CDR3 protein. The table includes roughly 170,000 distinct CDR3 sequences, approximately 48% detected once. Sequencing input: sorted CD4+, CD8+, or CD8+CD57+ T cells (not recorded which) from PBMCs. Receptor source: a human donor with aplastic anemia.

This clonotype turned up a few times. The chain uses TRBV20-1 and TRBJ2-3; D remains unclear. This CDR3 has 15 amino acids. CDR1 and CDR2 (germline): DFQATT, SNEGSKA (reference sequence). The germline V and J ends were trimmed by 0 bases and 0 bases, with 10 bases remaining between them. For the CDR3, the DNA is TGCAGTGCTAGAGACGCTGCCGCTAGCACAGATACGCAGTATTTT. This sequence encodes CSARDAAASTDTQYF.

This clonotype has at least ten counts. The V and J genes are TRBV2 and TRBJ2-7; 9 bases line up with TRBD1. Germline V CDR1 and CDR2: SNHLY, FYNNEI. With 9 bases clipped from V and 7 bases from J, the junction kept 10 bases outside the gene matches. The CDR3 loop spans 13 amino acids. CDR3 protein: CASEGQGLREQYF. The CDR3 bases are TGTGCCAGTGAGGGACAGGGTTTGAGGGAGCAGTACTTC.

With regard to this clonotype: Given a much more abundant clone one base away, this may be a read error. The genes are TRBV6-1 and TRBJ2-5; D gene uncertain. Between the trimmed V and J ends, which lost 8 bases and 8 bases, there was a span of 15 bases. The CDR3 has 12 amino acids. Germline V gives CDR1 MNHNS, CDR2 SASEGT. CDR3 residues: CASSPRIDTQYF. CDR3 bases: TGTGCCAGCTCCCCGAGGATTGACACCCAGTACTTC.

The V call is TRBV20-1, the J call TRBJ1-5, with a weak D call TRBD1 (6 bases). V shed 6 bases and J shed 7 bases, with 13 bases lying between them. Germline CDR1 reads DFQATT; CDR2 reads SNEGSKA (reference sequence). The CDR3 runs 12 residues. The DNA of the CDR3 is TGCAGTGCGGGACGAGGGGGGCAGCCCCAGCATTTT. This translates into CSAGRGGQPQHF.